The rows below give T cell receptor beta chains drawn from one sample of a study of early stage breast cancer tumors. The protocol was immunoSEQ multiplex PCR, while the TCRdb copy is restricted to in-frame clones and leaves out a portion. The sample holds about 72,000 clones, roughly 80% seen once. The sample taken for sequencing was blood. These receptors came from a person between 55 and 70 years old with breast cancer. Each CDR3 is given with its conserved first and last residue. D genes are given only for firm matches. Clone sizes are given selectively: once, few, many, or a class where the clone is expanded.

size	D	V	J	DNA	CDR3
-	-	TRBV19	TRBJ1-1	TGTGCCAGTAGTATAGCCATGAACACTGAAGCTTTCTTT	CASSIAMNTEAFF
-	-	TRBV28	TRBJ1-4	TGTGCCAGCAGTTTCTTGTCAGGGAGTGGAGAAAAACTGTTTTTT	CASSFLSGSGEKLFF
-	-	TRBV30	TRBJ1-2	TGTGCCTGGAGTGATGGAGGTCCCTATGGCTACACCTTC	CAWSDGGPYGYTF
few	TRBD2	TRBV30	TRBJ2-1	TGTGCCTGGACCCAACTAGCGGGAAGCCCCAATGAGCAGTTCTTC	CAWTQLAGSPNEQFF
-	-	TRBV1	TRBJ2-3	TGCACCAGCAGCCACAGCGGTCTGGGGGACATTTCCACAGATACGCAGTATTTT	CTSSHSGLGDISTDTQYF
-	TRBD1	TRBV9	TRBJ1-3	TGTGCCAGCAGCGTGGGACCTCAGGGGGCTGATGGAAACACCATATATTTT	CASSVGPQGADGNTIYF
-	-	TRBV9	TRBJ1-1	TGTGCCAGCAGCGTAGAGCAGGGTGGCACTGAAGCTTTCTTT	CASSVEQGGTEAFF
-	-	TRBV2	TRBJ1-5	TGTGCCAGCAGTGAAAATAGAGGCAATCAGCCCCAGCATTTT	CASSENRGNQPQHF
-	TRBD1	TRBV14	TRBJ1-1	TGTGCCAGCAGCCCCCAGACAGGGTGGAGGACTGAAGCTTTCTTT	CASSPQTGWRTEAFF
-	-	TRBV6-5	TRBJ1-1	TGTGCCAGCAGTTACACGATGTTCACTGAAGCTTTCTTT	CASSYTMFTEAFF
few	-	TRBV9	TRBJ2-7	TGTGCCAGCAGCGTAGGAGTAGGCGACGAGCAGTACTTC	CASSVGVGDEQYF
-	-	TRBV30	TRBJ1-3	TGTGCCTGGAGTGAGACAAACACCATATATTTT	CAWSETNTIYF